The source of this TCR beta chain is a study of blood T cell repertoires in COVID-19. TCRdb's copy holds only in-frame clones and misses some; the assay was immunoSEQ multiplex PCR. The data show 150,000 to 200,000 clones, roughly 87% seen once. The V and J ends lost 5 bases and 9 bases respectively, with 20 bases between them. The CDR3 is made up of 16 amino acids. Per the germline V gene, CDR1 is LNHDA and CDR2 is SQIVND (reference sequence). The sequence derives from a woman in her forties or fifties with acute or convalescent COVID-19. Sequencing input: peripheral blood. J is TRBJ1-6 and V is TRBV19; D perhaps matches TRBD1 (6 bases). CDR3 in DNA: TGTGCCAGTAGTTTTTCAACGACAGGAATGATTTCACCCCTCCACTTT. It translates to CASSFSTTGMISPLHF.